A single sample gave rise to the 27 T cell receptor beta chains below, sequenced in a study of blood T cell repertoires in COVID-19 (dated by TCRdb to the early 2020s). The method was the immunoSEQ multiplex PCR assay. TCRdb took over this immuneACCESS table, retaining in-frame rearrangements with V and J assigned. Such tables are incomplete; in checked studies, under half of the missing clones stem from an unresolved V gene, and the remainder is unexplained. Counted in this sample were about 160,000 clones; 70% to 85% of them appeared once. The ten largest clonotypes hold 6.5% to 8.5% of the sample. The sample was peripheral blood. Every receptor here comes from a woman aged 40 to 50 with COVID-19, enrolled during active disease.

The V and J genes are TRBV4-2 and TRBJ2-1, with 7 bases identical to TRBD1. V lost 4 bases to trimming and J lost 2 bases; unmatched junction nucleotides: 5. Germline V lookup: CDR1 LGHNA, CDR2 YNFKEQ. The CDR3 has 15 amino acids. The CDR3 coding sequence is TGTGCCAGCAGCCCCCAAACAGGGGCCTACAATGAGCAGTTCTTC. Its protein is CASSPQTGAYNEQFF.

The rearrangement links TRBV5-6 to TRBJ1-3; tentatively, D is TRBD1 (5 bases). With 5 bases removed from V and 2 bases from J, the gap between germline ends came to 11 bases. Germline values: CDR1 SGHDT, CDR2 YYEEEE. CDR3 length: 14 residues. The CDR3, as DNA: TGTGCCAGCAGAGCCTGGGGGGCTGGAAACACCATATATTTT. It specifies CASRAWGAGNTIYF. Full variable domain (missing parts from reference TRBV5-6 and TRBJ1-3): DAGVTQSPTHLIKTRGQQVTLRCSPKSGHDTVSWYQQALGQGPQFIFQYYEEEERQRGNFPDRFSGHQFPNYSSELNVNALLLGDSALYLCASRAWGAGNTIYFGEGSWLTVV.

The chain recombines TRBV4-2 with TRBJ2-3; 12 bases fit TRBD2. Per the germline V gene, CDR1 is LGHNA and CDR2 is YNFKEQ. This CDR3 has 19 residues. V shed 4 bases and J 7 bases; nucleotides not matched to a gene: 18. DNA for the CDR3: TGTGCCAGCAGCCGCGACACCACCACTAGCGGGAGGTACCTGAATACGCAGTATTTT. This codes for CASSRDTTTSGRYLNTQYF.

This chain uses TRBV7-2 with TRBJ2-3, with TRBD1 matching over 8 bases. From germline, CDR1 is SGHTA and CDR2 FQGNSA. V was pared by 1 base and J by 3 bases, with 3 bases of the junction left unmatched. The CDR3 totals 15 residues. CDR3 nucleotides: TGTGCCAGCAGCTTAGTTGGGACAGGAACAGATACGCAGTATTTT. Its protein product is CASSLVGTGTDTQYF.

The chain carries TRBV7-2 and TRBJ2-1, with TRBD2 matching over 7 bases. Germline CDR1 is SGHTA and CDR2 is FQGNSA. V lost 5 bases and J lost 0; bases outside the gene matches: 10. CDR3 size: 17 residues. The CDR3 protein is CASSQGGTIRSYNEQFF. CDR3 in DNA: TGTGCCAGCAGCCAGGGCGGGACTATTCGCTCCTACAATGAGCAGTTCTTC.

The chain couples TRBV5-4 to TRBJ2-1; D remains unclear. This CDR3 region has 16 residues. Germline CDR1 is SGHNT and CDR2 is YYREEE (reference sequence). V was trimmed by 0 bases and J by 0 bases, leaving 10 bases between them. As DNA, the CDR3 is TGTGCCAGCAGCTTGGAACAGAGTCTCTCCTACAATGAGCAGTTCTTC. Encoded protein: CASSLEQSLSYNEQFF.

J is TRBJ1-1 and V is TRBV5-1; a weak D match, TRBD1 (5 bases). Germline V gives CDR1 SGHRS, CDR2 YFSETQ. The V gene lost 0 bases and the J gene lost 5 bases, with 8 bases spanning the gap. The CDR3 covers 13 residues. This CDR3 is CASSLDGGTEAFF. CDR3 bases: TGCGCCAGCAGCTTGGATGGGGGGACTGAAGCTTTCTTT.

The chain couples TRBV9 to TRBJ2-3; 7 bases match TRBD2. Germline assignment: CDR1 SGDLS and CDR2 YYNGEE. The CDR3 length is 16 residues. V lost 0 bases to trimming and J lost 4 bases; unmatched junction nucleotides: 8. CDR3 nucleotides: TGTGCCAGCAGCGTAGCAGTGGGGGGGGTCGCAGATACGCAGTATTTT. Translation gives CASSVAVGGVADTQYF.

V gene TRBV19 combines with J gene TRBJ1-5; no firm D call. V dropped 6 bases and J dropped 5 bases, with 11 bases sitting between them. This CDR3 comprises 13 residues. CDR1 and CDR2 (germline): LNHDA, SQIVND (reference sequence). The CDR3 sequence: CASRRQYDQPQHF. CDR3 nucleotide sequence: TGTGCCAGTAGGCGGCAGTATGATCAGCCCCAGCATTTT.

The J gene is TRBJ2-2, the V gene TRBV9, with TRBD2 as a possible D gene (5 bases). CDR1 and CDR2 (germline): SGDLS, YYNGEE. V lost 0 bases, J lost 2 bases, and 11 bases lay in between. This CDR3 comprises 16 residues. The DNA for the CDR3 is TGTGCCAGCAGCGTAGCACCGGGAACTAACACCGGGGAGCTGTTTTTT. This encodes CASSVAPGTNTGELFF.

This clone appeared a single time. The chain recombines TRBV6-6 with TRBJ1-4; 8 nucleotides line up with TRBD1. Trimming cost V 6 bases and J 4 bases; bases outside gene matches: 4. The V gene's germline CDR1 is MNHNY and CDR2 SVGAGI (reference sequence). This CDR3 contains 14 residues. The chain's CDR3 is CASRQGVNNEKLFF. The CDR3 nucleotides are TGTGCCAGCAGACAGGGGGTTAATAATGAAAAACTGTTTTTT.

V usage is TRBV28 and J usage is TRBJ2-7; 13 bases line up with TRBD2. CDR3 size: 16 residues. The J segment lost 3 bases and the V segment lost 6 bases, leaving 8 bases of the junction unmatched. Germline-derived CDR1 and CDR2 are MDHEN and SYDVKM. CDR3 in DNA: TGTGCCAGCAGGTCGACTAGCGGGGGGACCCTCTACGAGCAGTACTTC. It codes for CASRSTSGGTLYEQYF.

The chain combines TRBV7-8 with TRBJ1-5; 7 bases align to TRBD1. V lost 5 bases and J lost 0; bases outside the gene matches: 10. The CDR3 is 17 amino acids. Germline CDR1 and CDR2: SGHVS and FQNEAQ. The CDR3 DNA follows: TGTGCCAGCAGCGTGTTAGCAGGGGGTAGTAGCAATCAGCCCCAGCATTTT. Amino acids: CASSVLAGGSSNQPQHF.

Only a few counts were recorded for this clone. The chain is built from TRBV6-5 and TRBJ1-2; 11 bases agree with TRBD1. Germline V lookup: CDR1 MNHEY, CDR2 SVGAGI. Germline trimming cut 7 bases from V and 4 bases from J; bases unmatched to any gene: 8. CDR3 size: 15 residues. CDR3 nucleotides: TGTGCCAGCATGGACAGGGGGCTGGGAATCTATGGCTACACCTTC. Translating it yields CASMDRGLGIYGYTF.

The chain combines TRBV5-5 with TRBJ1-6; 8 positions match TRBD1. The V gene's germline CDR1 is SGHKS and CDR2 YYEKEE (reference sequence). J was trimmed by 8 bases and V by 4 bases; bases with no gene match: 5. CDR3 length equals 14 residues. DNA for the CDR3: TGTGCCAGCAGCACCCCGGACAGGGATTCACCCCTCCACTTT. Translated: CASSTPDRDSPLHF.

This clone was picked up one time. The rearrangement links TRBV5-4 to TRBJ2-5, with a weak D call TRBD1 (6 bases). The CDR3 extends over 16 amino acids. V was shortened by 3 bases and J by 4 bases, with 19 bases between the two germline ends. The V gene's germline CDR1 is SGHNT and CDR2 YYREEE (reference sequence). CDR3 sequence: CASSSASGQNGETQYF. CDR3 coding DNA: TGTGCCAGCAGCTCGGCCTCAGGACAGAATGGAGAGACCCAGTACTTC.

The chain carries TRBV10-3 and TRBJ2-3; D might be TRBD2 (6 bases). CDR1 is ENHRY and CDR2 is SYGVKD in the germline V gene. V was shortened by 5 bases and J by 0 bases, with 12 bases between the two germline ends. The CDR3 extends over 15 amino acids. The CDR3 DNA sequence: TGTGCCATCAGTCAACCGCGGGGAAGCACAGATACGCAGTATTTT. Encoded protein: CAISQPRGSTDTQYF.

The chain carries TRBV16 and TRBJ2-7, with D unclear. Germline lookup yields CDR1 KGHSY and CDR2 FQNENV. Trimming shortened V by 1 base and J by 3 bases, and 22 bases separated the two germline ends. This CDR3 contains 18 residues. CDR3 residues: CASSQFAVSPPSIYEQYF. The CDR3 DNA reads TGTGCCAGCAGCCAATTCGCGGTCTCTCCGCCCTCCATCTACGAGCAGTACTTC.

The CDR3 reads CASSTTSQAETQYF. The DNA of the CDR3 is TGCGCCAGCAGCACCACATCCCAGGCGGAGACCCAGTACTTC. The chain is built from TRBV5-1 and TRBJ2-5; D ambiguous. V gave up 4 bases and J gave up 5 bases, with 15 bases separating them. Germline-derived CDR1 and CDR2 are SGHRS and YFSETQ. CDR3 length: 14 residues.

J is TRBJ2-3 and V is TRBV30; perhaps TRBD2 as D (5 bases). V gave up 3 bases and J gave up 9 bases, with 13 bases separating them. CDR1 is GTSNPN and CDR2 is SVGIG in the germline V gene (reference sequence). This CDR3 has 12 amino acids. In DNA, the CDR3 is TGTGCCTGGAGGGACTTCGGCCCAACGCAGTATTTT. As protein: CAWRDFGPTQYF.

The chain uses TRBV5-6 and TRBJ1-2; 7 nucleotides line up with TRBD1. Germline CDR1 SGHDT, CDR2 YYEEEE. CDR3 length equals 17 residues. V dropped 2 bases and J dropped 2; count of bases not matched to a gene: 12. This CDR3 reads CASSFDFSGTENYGYTF. The CDR3 bases are TGTGCCAGCAGCTTCGATTTTTCCGGGACAGAAAACTATGGCTACACCTTC.

The chain couples TRBV6-1 to TRBJ2-1; the match to TRBD2 covers 9 bases. V was clipped by 2 bases and J by 6 bases; unmatched bases: 2. CDR1 and CDR2 (germline): MNHNS, SASEGT. CDR3 length: 14 amino acids. The CDR3 protein is CASSEWREGNEQFF. The CDR3, as DNA: TGTGCCAGCAGTGAATGGCGGGAGGGCAATGAGCAGTTCTTC.

Only one count was recorded for this clone. The chain combines TRBV19 with TRBJ2-4; weak D call: TRBD1 (6 bases). Trimming cost V 5 bases and J 6 bases, with 14 bases left between them. This CDR3 region has 14 residues. Germline V gene sequence: CDR1 LNHDA, CDR2 SQIVND (reference sequence). In nucleotides, the CDR3 is TGTGCCAGTAGTCAGGGGACGGTCCTAAACATTCAGTACTTC. Protein: CASSQGTVLNIQYF.

The chain joins TRBV18 to TRBJ1-1; D not certain. This CDR3 comprises 13 residues. The V end lost 5 bases, the J end lost 6 bases, and 13 bases lay between the germline ends. Germline values: CDR1 KGHSH, CDR2 LQKENI. CDR3 in DNA: TGTGCCAGCTCATCTGAGGCCCCCCCTGAAGCTTTCTTT. It codes for CASSSEAPPEAFF.

The rearrangement joins TRBV25-1 to TRBJ2-2, with D perhaps TRBD1 (6 bases). Germline assignment: CDR1 MGHDK and CDR2 SYGVNS. This CDR3 comprises 15 residues. V was pared by 1 base and J by 7 bases, with 13 bases between. Written as DNA, the CDR3 is TGTGCCAGCAGTGAATGGGCAGGACAGAGCGGGGAGCTGTTTTTT. Amino acids: CASSEWAGQSGELFF.

V and J are TRBV7-2 and TRBJ1-5; 7 bases are shared with TRBD1. CDR3 length equals 14 residues. The germline V gene encodes CDR1 SGHTA and CDR2 FQGNSA. The trim removed 3 bases at V and 4 bases at J, leaving 3 bases unmatched. This CDR3 is CASSFLTGNQPQHF. For the CDR3, the DNA is TGTGCCAGCAGCTTCCTGACAGGGAATCAGCCCCAGCATTTT.

The genes are TRBV6-5 and TRBJ2-3; 9 nucleotides line up with TRBD1. The trim removed 6 bases at V and 0 bases at J, leaving 4 bases unmatched. CDR3 length: 15 amino acids. Germline CDR1 reads MNHEY; CDR2 reads SVGAGI. The CDR3 nucleotides read TGTGCCAGCAGGAACAGGGGGCTCAGCACAGATACGCAGTATTTT. Translating it yields CASRNRGLSTDTQYF.